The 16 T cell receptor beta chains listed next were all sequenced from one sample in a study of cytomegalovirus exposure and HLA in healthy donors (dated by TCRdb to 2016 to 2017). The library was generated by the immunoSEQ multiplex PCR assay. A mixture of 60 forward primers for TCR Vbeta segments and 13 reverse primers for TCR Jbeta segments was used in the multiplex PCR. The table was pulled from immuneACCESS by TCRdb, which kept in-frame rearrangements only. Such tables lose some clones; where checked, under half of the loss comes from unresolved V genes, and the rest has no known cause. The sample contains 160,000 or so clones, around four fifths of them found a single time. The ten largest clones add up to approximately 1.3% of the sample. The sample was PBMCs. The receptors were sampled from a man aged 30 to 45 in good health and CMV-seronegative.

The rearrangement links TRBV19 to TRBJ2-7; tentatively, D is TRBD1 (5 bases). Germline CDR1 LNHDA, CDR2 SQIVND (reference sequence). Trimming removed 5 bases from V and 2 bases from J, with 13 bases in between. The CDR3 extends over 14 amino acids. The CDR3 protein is CASSARAGPYEQYF. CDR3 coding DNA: TGTGCCAGTAGTGCCCGCGCAGGGCCCTACGAGCAGTACTTC.

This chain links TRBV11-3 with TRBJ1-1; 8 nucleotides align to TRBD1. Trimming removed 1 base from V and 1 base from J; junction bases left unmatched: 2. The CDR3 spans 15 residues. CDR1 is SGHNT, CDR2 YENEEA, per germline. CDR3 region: CASSLGTGRNTEAFF. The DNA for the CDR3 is TGTGCCAGCAGCTTAGGGACAGGGCGGAACACTGAAGCTTTCTTT.

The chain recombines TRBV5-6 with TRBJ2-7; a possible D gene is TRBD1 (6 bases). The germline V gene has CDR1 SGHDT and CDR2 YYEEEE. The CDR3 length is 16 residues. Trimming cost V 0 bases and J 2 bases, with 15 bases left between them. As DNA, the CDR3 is TGTGCCAGCAGCTTGGGAGGGGGACACCGAGCCTACGAGCAGTACTTC. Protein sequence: CASSLGGGHRAYEQYF.

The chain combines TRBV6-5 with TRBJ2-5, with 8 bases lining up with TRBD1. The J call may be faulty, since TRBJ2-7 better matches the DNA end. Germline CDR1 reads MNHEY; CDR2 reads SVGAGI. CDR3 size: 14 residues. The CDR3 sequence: CASGLGQALYEQYF. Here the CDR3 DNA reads TGTGCCAGCGGACTGGGACAGGCCCTCTACGAGCAGTACTTC.

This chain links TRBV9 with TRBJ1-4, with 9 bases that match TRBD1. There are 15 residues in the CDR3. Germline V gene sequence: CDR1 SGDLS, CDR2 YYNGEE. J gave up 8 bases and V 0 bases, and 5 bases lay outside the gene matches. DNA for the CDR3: TGTGCCAGCAGCGTAGAAGGGACAGGGAGGGAAAAACTGTTTTTT. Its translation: CASSVEGTGREKLFF.

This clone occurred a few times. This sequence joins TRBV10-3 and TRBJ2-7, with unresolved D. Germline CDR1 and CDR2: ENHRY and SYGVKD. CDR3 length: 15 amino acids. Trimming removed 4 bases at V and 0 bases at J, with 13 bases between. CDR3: CAISGVGLSSYEQYF. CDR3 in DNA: TGTGCCATCAGTGGTGTGGGCTTAAGCTCCTACGAGCAGTACTTC.

CDR3 sequence: CASRGSGTSGGGYEQYF. CDR3 bases: TGTGCCAGCAGGGGCTCCGGAACTAGCGGGGGGGGCTACGAGCAGTACTTC. This chain uses TRBV11-2 with TRBJ2-7; 13 bases are shared with TRBD2. The CDR3 has 17 amino acids. V lost 6 bases, J lost 3 bases, and 11 bases stayed unmatched. From germline, CDR1 is SGHAT and CDR2 FQNNGV.

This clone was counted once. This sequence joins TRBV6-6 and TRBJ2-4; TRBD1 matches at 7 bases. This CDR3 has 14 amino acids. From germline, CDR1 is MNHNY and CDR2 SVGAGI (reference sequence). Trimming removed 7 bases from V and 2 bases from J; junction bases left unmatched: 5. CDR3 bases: TGTGCCAGCACTCCGACAGGGCCCAAAAACATTCAGTACTTC. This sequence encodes CASTPTGPKNIQYF.

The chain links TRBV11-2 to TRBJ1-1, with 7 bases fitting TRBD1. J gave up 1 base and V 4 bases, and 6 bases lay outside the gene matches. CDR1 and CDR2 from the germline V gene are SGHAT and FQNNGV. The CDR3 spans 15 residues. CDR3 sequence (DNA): TGTGCCAGCAGCTCCCTGGGACAGTGGAACACTGAAGCTTTCTTT. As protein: CASSSLGQWNTEAFF.

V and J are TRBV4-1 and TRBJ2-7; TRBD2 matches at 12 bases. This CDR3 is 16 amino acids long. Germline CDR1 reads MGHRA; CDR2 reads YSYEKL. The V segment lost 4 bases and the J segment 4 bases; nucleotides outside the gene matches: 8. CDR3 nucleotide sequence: TGCGCCAGCAGCCTTACTACCGGGACTAGCGGGTACGAGCAGTACTTC. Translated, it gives CASSLTTGTSGYEQYF.

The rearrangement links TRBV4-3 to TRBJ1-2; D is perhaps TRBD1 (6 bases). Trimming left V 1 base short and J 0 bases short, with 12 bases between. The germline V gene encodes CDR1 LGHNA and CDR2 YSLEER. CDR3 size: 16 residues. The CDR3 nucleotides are TGCGCCAGCAGCCAAGCGGCAGGGGCTACTAACTATGGCTACACCTTC. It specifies CASSQAAGATNYGYTF.

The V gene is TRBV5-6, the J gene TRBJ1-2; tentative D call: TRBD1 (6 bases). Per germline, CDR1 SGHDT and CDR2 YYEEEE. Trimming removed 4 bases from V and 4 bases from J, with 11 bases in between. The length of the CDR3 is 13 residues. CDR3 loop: CASSREQGYGYTF. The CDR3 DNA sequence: TGTGCCAGCAGCCGTGAACAGGGCTATGGCTACACCTTC.

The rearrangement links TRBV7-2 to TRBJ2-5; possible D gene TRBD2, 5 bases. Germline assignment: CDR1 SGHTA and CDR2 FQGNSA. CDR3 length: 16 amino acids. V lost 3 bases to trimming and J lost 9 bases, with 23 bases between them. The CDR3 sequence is CASSFSSTSHAGAQYF. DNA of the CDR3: TGTGCCAGCAGCTTTTCCTCCACTTCGCACGCCGGGGCCCAGTACTTC.

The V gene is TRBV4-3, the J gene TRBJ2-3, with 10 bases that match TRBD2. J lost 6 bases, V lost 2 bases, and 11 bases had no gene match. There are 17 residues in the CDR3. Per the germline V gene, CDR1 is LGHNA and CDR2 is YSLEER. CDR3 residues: CASSQLWGSGGADTQYF. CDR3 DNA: TGCGCCAGCAGCCAACTCTGGGGGAGCGGGGGGGCGGATACGCAGTATTTT.

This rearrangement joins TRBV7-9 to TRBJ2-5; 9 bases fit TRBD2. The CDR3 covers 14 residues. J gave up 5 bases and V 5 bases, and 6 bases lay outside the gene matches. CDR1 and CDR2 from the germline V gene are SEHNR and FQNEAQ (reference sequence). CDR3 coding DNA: TGTGCCAGCAGCCTTAGCGGGAGTGTGGAGACCCAGTACTTC. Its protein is CASSLSGSVETQYF.

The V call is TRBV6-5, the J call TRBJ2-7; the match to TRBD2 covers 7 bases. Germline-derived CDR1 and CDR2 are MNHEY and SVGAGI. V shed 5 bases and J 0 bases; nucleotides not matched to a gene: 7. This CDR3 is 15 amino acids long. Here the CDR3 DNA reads TGTGCCAGCAGTCCCCTCCCGGGAGGCTCCTACGAGCAGTACTTC. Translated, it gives CASSPLPGGSYEQYF.